This entry concerns a single T cell receptor (beta chain). The target antigen is unknown. The data are from a study of a mutant IDH1 vaccine in newly diagnosed glioma. As for the study in general: Week 35 was safety follow-up visit V12; week 47 was end-of-study visit V13.

This CDR3 has 13 amino acids. The V and J ends lost 0 bases and 6 bases respectively, with 9 bases between them. Per germline, CDR1 SGHTA and CDR2 FQGTGA. Only in-frame clones appear in the TCRdb table, and some are missing; sequencing was by immunoSEQ multiplex PCR. Seen here are 30,000 to 40,000 clones, around 77% observed once, and the top ten hold more than 3%. Stated time point: week 35, safety follow-up. A 20-mer mutant IDH1 peptide at 300 ug was injected subcutaneously with topical imiquimod. The chain uses TRBV7-3 and TRBJ2-7; weak D call: TRBD1 (5 bases). The TCR sequence derives from a man between 40 and 49 years old with glioma. Some clones in this sample may be carry-over from other donors' samples. Sequencing was performed on PBMCs, taken from a glioma patient whose treatment included an IDH1 peptide vaccine. DNA of the CDR3: TGTGCCAGCAGCTTAACCGCAGGGTTCGAGCAGTACTTC. Translated, it gives CASSLTAGFEQYF.